This TCR beta chain was found in a study of post-analysis software for immune sequencing data. The study's findings and limits: Diversity measured as normalized Chao1 was significantly lower in multiple sclerosis patients than in controls.

In this sample, this clonotype turned up many times. Its antigen is not known. Presence of unique molecular identifiers characterized the TCR beta cDNA libraries. Approximately 0.5 million cDNA molecules were recovered from an input of about 0.9 to 11 million T cells. TCRdb reprocessed the PCR reads with MiXCR, giving one entry per CDR3 protein. The sample has roughly 180,000 distinct CDR3 sequences; 30% are singletons. Sample: blood. This receptor was taken from a girl aged 5-17 years with multiple sclerosis.

This CDR3 reads CASSIRNSYNEQFF. CDR3 bases: TGTGCCAGTAGTATCCGGAACTCCTACAATGAGCAGTTCTTC. V gene TRBV19 combines with J gene TRBJ2-1, with D hard to call. The CDR3 consists of 14 residues. Trimming left V 3 bases short and J 0 bases short, with 6 bases between. Germline V gene data show CDR1 as LNHDA and CDR2 as SQIVND (reference sequence).